A selection of T cell receptor beta chains follows, all from one sample in a study of blood T cell repertoires in COVID-19. Sequenced by immunoSEQ multiplex PCR; TCRdb stores in-frame clones only, minus some. The data show approximately 380,000 clones, around 85% seen once. Sequencing was performed on peripheral blood. The receptors shown here come from a woman aged 18-35 years with acute or convalescent COVID-19. CDR3s include the opening cysteine and the closing phenylalanine or tryptophan. Fields, in order: J gene, D gene, V gene, clone size, CDR3 protein, CDR3 DNA. The D gene is left open where the match is weak. Clone size is given for some rows only: seen once, a few or many times, or a class if the clone is expanded.

j_gene: TRBJ1-2
d_gene: TRBD1
v_gene: TRBV6-5
abundance: NA
CDR3aa: CASTVGTASGYGYTF
CDR3nt: TGTGCCAGCACCGTAGGGACAGCTTCAGGATATGGCTACACCTTC

j_gene: TRBJ1-2
d_gene: NA
v_gene: TRBV6-5
abundance: NA
CDR3aa: CASSYPRGGDGYTF
CDR3nt: TGTGCCAGCAGTTACCCACGTGGCGGGGATGGCTACACCTTC

j_gene: TRBJ1-2
d_gene: NA
v_gene: TRBV27
abundance: NA
CDR3aa: CASSLKAGAPNYGYTF
CDR3nt: TGTGCCAGCAGTTTGAAGGCAGGGGCCCCTAACTATGGCTACACCTTC

j_gene: TRBJ1-1
d_gene: NA
v_gene: TRBV6-1
abundance: NA
CDR3aa: CASSESGVNTEAFF
CDR3nt: TGTGCCAGCAGTGAATCGGGGGTGAACACTGAAGCTTTCTTT

j_gene: TRBJ1-5
d_gene: TRBD1
v_gene: TRBV4-1
abundance: NA
CDR3aa: CASSPAGGNQPQHF
CDR3nt: TGCGCCAGCAGTCCCGCAGGGGGCAACCAGCCCCAGCATTTT

j_gene: TRBJ2-3
d_gene: TRBD2
v_gene: TRBV30
abundance: NA
CDR3aa: CAWIGGGEDTQYF
CDR3nt: TGTGCCTGGATAGGCGGGGGGGAAGATACGCAGTATTTT

j_gene: TRBJ2-7
d_gene: NA
v_gene: TRBV3-1/TRBV3-2
abundance: NA
CDR3aa: CASSQDSSGVYEQYF
CDR3nt: TGTGCCAGCAGCCAAGATTCGTCCGGGGTCTACGAGCAGTACTTC

j_gene: TRBJ2-2
d_gene: NA
v_gene: TRBV7-2
abundance: NA
CDR3aa: CASSLGPPSTGELFF
CDR3nt: TGTGCCAGCAGCCTAGGTCCCCCGTCCACCGGGGAGCTGTTTTTT

j_gene: TRBJ1-2
d_gene: NA
v_gene: TRBV2
abundance: NA
CDR3aa: CASSDQDSNYGYTF
CDR3nt: TGTGCCAGCAGTGATCAGGACTCTAACTATGGCTACACCTTC

j_gene: TRBJ1-1
d_gene: NA
v_gene: TRBV19
abundance: NA
CDR3aa: CASTGDSLNTEAFF
CDR3nt: TGTGCCAGTACGGGGGATTCATTGAACACTGAAGCTTTCTTT

j_gene: TRBJ1-4
d_gene: NA
v_gene: TRBV5-6
abundance: NA
CDR3aa: CASSPGGVGREKLFF
CDR3nt: TGTGCCAGCAGCCCCGGAGGAGTCGGACGAGAAAAACTGTTTTTT

j_gene: TRBJ1-4
d_gene: TRBD1
v_gene: TRBV5-1
abundance: NA
CDR3aa: CASRQGEGEKLFF
CDR3nt: TGCGCCAGCCGACAGGGGGAGGGTGAAAAACTGTTTTTT

j_gene: TRBJ2-1
d_gene: TRBD2
v_gene: TRBV9
abundance: NA
CDR3aa: CASSAGLAGTTNVNEQFF
CDR3nt: TGTGCCAGCAGCGCAGGACTAGCGGGAACGACGAATGTCAATGAGCAGTTCTTC

j_gene: TRBJ1-2
d_gene: NA
v_gene: TRBV7-9
abundance: NA
CDR3aa: CASSLGQTRDGYTF
CDR3nt: TGTGCCAGCAGCTTAGGACAGACTCGGGATGGCTACACCTTC

j_gene: TRBJ1-5
d_gene: NA
v_gene: TRBV6-5
abundance: NA
CDR3aa: CASRDKSNQPQHF
CDR3nt: TGTGCCAGCAGGGACAAATCTAATCAGCCCCAGCATTTT

j_gene: TRBJ1-2
d_gene: NA
v_gene: TRBV6-1
abundance: NA
CDR3aa: CASSEGGNYGYTF
CDR3nt: TGTGCCAGCAGTGAGGGGGGGAACTATGGCTACACCTTC

j_gene: TRBJ2-7
d_gene: NA
v_gene: TRBV5-1
abundance: NA
CDR3aa: CASSLTAEYEQYF
CDR3nt: TGCGCCAGCAGCTTGACGGCGGAATACGAGCAGTACTTC

j_gene: TRBJ1-6
d_gene: NA
v_gene: TRBV9
abundance: NA
CDR3aa: CASSVGWQGGSPLHF
CDR3nt: TGTGCCAGCAGCGTAGGTTGGCAGGGTGGTTCACCCCTCCACTTT

j_gene: TRBJ2-3
d_gene: TRBD2
v_gene: TRBV7-3
abundance: once
CDR3aa: CASSLTARERGTDTQYF
CDR3nt: TGTGCCAGCAGCTTAACGGCGCGGGAGAGAGGCACAGATACGCAGTATTTT

j_gene: TRBJ1-1
d_gene: NA
v_gene: TRBV20-1
abundance: few
CDR3aa: CSASPGQKEAFF
CDR3nt: TGCAGTGCTAGTCCCGGACAGAAAGAAGCTTTCTTT

j_gene: TRBJ2-1
d_gene: NA
v_gene: TRBV13
abundance: once
CDR3aa: CASGGEREQFF
CDR3nt: TGTGCCAGCGGCGGGGAACGTGAGCAGTTCTTC

j_gene: TRBJ1-5
d_gene: NA
v_gene: TRBV27
abundance: NA
CDR3aa: CATSIRGGSNQPQHF
CDR3nt: TGTGCCACCAGTATCCGGGGAGGGAGCAATCAGCCCCAGCATTTT

j_gene: TRBJ1-1
d_gene: NA
v_gene: TRBV11-2
abundance: NA
CDR3aa: CASSSGFSENTEAFF
CDR3nt: TGTGCCAGCAGCTCAGGGTTTTCAGAGAACACTGAAGCTTTCTTT

j_gene: TRBJ2-1
d_gene: TRBD2
v_gene: TRBV5-1
abundance: NA
CDR3aa: CASSPQGLALSYNEQFF
CDR3nt: TGCGCCAGCAGCCCCCAGGGACTAGCTTTATCCTACAATGAGCAGTTCTTC

j_gene: TRBJ1-5
d_gene: TRBD1
v_gene: TRBV7-8
abundance: many
CDR3aa: CASSLDRGPQHF
CDR3nt: TGTGCCAGCAGCTTAGACAGGGGTCCCCAGCATTTT

j_gene: TRBJ2-7
d_gene: TRBD1
v_gene: TRBV6-5
abundance: NA
CDR3aa: CASTTGGQGPYEQYF
CDR3nt: TGTGCCAGCACTACCGGGGGACAGGGTCCCTACGAGCAGTACTTC

j_gene: TRBJ2-1
d_gene: TRBD2
v_gene: TRBV28
abundance: NA
CDR3aa: CASSLAFSGRDEQFF
CDR3nt: TGTGCCAGCAGTTTGGCTTTTAGCGGGAGAGATGAGCAGTTCTTC

j_gene: TRBJ1-2
d_gene: NA
v_gene: TRBV9
abundance: NA
CDR3aa: CASSVGENYGYTF
CDR3nt: TGTGCCAGCAGCGTAGGGGAGAACTATGGCTACACCTTC

j_gene: TRBJ2-2
d_gene: NA
v_gene: TRBV7-3
abundance: NA
CDR3aa: CASSLNGGAGELFF
CDR3nt: TGTGCCAGCAGCTTAAATGGAGGAGCCGGGGAGCTGTTTTTT

j_gene: TRBJ2-1
d_gene: NA
v_gene: TRBV29-1
abundance: NA
CDR3aa: CSVSGYNEQFF
CDR3nt: TGCAGCGTTAGCGGGTACAATGAGCAGTTCTTC

j_gene: TRBJ2-7
d_gene: TRBD1
v_gene: TRBV28
abundance: NA
CDR3aa: CASRPGQTYEQYF
CDR3nt: TGTGCCAGCAGACCGGGACAGACCTACGAGCAGTACTTC

j_gene: TRBJ1-2
d_gene: TRBD1
v_gene: TRBV4-1
abundance: NA
CDR3aa: CASRGTGFGGYTF
CDR3nt: TGCGCCAGCAGGGGGACAGGGTTTGGCGGCTACACCTTC

j_gene: TRBJ1-6
d_gene: TRBD1
v_gene: TRBV7-2
abundance: NA
CDR3aa: CASSSTGGINSPLHF
CDR3nt: TGTGCCAGCAGCTCAACAGGGGGCATAAATTCACCCCTCCACTTT

j_gene: TRBJ1-5
d_gene: TRBD1
v_gene: TRBV3-1/TRBV3-2
abundance: NA
CDR3aa: CASSQETGENQPQHF
CDR3nt: TGTGCCAGCAGCCAAGAAACAGGGGAAAATCAGCCCCAGCATTTT

j_gene: TRBJ2-1
d_gene: TRBD1
v_gene: TRBV20-1
abundance: NA
CDR3aa: CSASFQGPGGMGEQFF
CDR3nt: TGCAGTGCTAGTTTCCAAGGGCCAGGGGGAATGGGGGAGCAGTTCTTC

j_gene: TRBJ1-2
d_gene: NA
v_gene: TRBV27
abundance: NA
CDR3aa: CASSPHPRNYGYTF
CDR3nt: TGTGCCAGCAGTCCGCACCCGAGGAACTATGGCTACACCTTC

j_gene: TRBJ2-1
d_gene: NA
v_gene: TRBV6-6
abundance: once
CDR3aa: CASATTGSLSDEQFF
CDR3nt: TGTGCCAGTGCGACTACTGGCTCTTTATCGGATGAGCAGTTCTTC

j_gene: TRBJ2-7
d_gene: NA
v_gene: TRBV6-5
abundance: NA
CDR3aa: CASRGLYEQYF
CDR3nt: TGTGCCAGCAGGGGGCTTTACGAGCAGTACTTC

j_gene: TRBJ1-2
d_gene: TRBD1
v_gene: TRBV18
abundance: NA
CDR3aa: CASSDRVSDGYTF
CDR3nt: TGTGCCAGCTCAGACAGGGTCTCGGATGGCTACACCTTC

j_gene: TRBJ1-2
d_gene: TRBD1
v_gene: TRBV5-1
abundance: NA
CDR3aa: CASSKEQGSVSGYTF
CDR3nt: TGCGCCAGCAGCAAAGAACAGGGGTCAGTCTCTGGCTACACCTTC

j_gene: TRBJ1-5
d_gene: TRBD1
v_gene: TRBV5-6
abundance: once
CDR3aa: CASSLRDRGPQPQHF
CDR3nt: TGTGCCAGCAGCTTGCGGGACAGGGGACCTCAGCCCCAGCATTTT

j_gene: TRBJ1-6
d_gene: NA
v_gene: TRBV7-8
abundance: NA
CDR3aa: CASSLLGSSYNSPLHF
CDR3nt: TGTGCCAGCAGCTTACTGGGGAGCTCCTATAATTCACCCCTCCACTTT

j_gene: TRBJ1-1
d_gene: TRBD1
v_gene: TRBV5-4
abundance: NA
CDR3aa: CASRPNRRGRRTEAFF
CDR3nt: TGTGCCAGCAGGCCAAACCGGAGGGGGCGCCGAACTGAAGCTTTCTTT

j_gene: TRBJ2-7
d_gene: TRBD1
v_gene: TRBV19
abundance: NA
CDR3aa: CASSVGTGGAGEQYF
CDR3nt: TGTGCCAGTAGTGTCGGGACAGGGGGCGCGGGGGAGCAGTACTTC

j_gene: TRBJ1-2
d_gene: TRBD1
v_gene: TRBV19
abundance: NA
CDR3aa: CASSIEDRGHGYTF
CDR3nt: TGTGCCAGTAGTATAGAGGACAGGGGGCACGGCTACACCTTC

j_gene: TRBJ2-5
d_gene: TRBD2
v_gene: TRBV28
abundance: once
CDR3aa: CASSLAWGGEETQYF
CDR3nt: TGTGCCAGCAGTTTAGCCTGGGGGGGAGAGGAGACCCAGTACTTC

j_gene: TRBJ2-7
d_gene: NA
v_gene: TRBV4-1
abundance: NA
CDR3aa: CASSQFDVRGYEQYF
CDR3nt: TGCGCCAGCAGCCAGTTCGATGTGAGGGGGTACGAGCAGTACTTC

j_gene: TRBJ2-1
d_gene: TRBD1
v_gene: TRBV19
abundance: once
CDR3aa: CASRDRGWNEQFF
CDR3nt: TGTGCCAGTAGGGACAGGGGTTGGAATGAGCAGTTCTTC

j_gene: TRBJ1-1
d_gene: TRBD1
v_gene: TRBV7-9
abundance: NA
CDR3aa: CASSPGTGWNTEAFF
CDR3nt: TGTGCCAGCAGCCCAGGGACAGGTTGGAACACTGAAGCTTTCTTT

j_gene: TRBJ1-5
d_gene: NA
v_gene: TRBV21-1
abundance: NA
CDR3aa: CASRNRTGCWPQHF
CDR3nt: TGTGCCAGCAGGAATAGGACAGGGTGTTGGCCCCAGCATTTT

j_gene: TRBJ1-5
d_gene: NA
v_gene: TRBV10-2
abundance: NA
CDR3aa: CASTTGQLGAPQHF
CDR3nt: TGCGCCAGCACAACCGGACAGCTGGGTGCGCCCCAGCATTTT

j_gene: TRBJ2-4
d_gene: TRBD1
v_gene: TRBV5-1
abundance: once
CDR3aa: CASSLTGVAKNIQYF
CDR3nt: TGCGCCAGCAGCCTGACAGGGGTGGCCAAAAACATTCAGTACTTC

j_gene: TRBJ2-1
d_gene: NA
v_gene: TRBV27
abundance: once
CDR3aa: CASRANAGVGEQFF
CDR3nt: TGTGCCAGCAGAGCTAATGCAGGGGTGGGTGAGCAGTTCTTC

j_gene: TRBJ1-1
d_gene: TRBD1
v_gene: TRBV5-5
abundance: NA
CDR3aa: CASTQNPTGAILVGTEAFF
CDR3nt: TGTGCCAGCACCCAAAACCCAACAGGGGCAATTTTAGTGGGGACTGAAGCTTTCTTT

j_gene: TRBJ1-1
d_gene: TRBD1
v_gene: TRBV9
abundance: NA
CDR3aa: CASSRTGGANTEAFF
CDR3nt: TGTGCCAGCAGTAGGACAGGGGGCGCGAACACTGAAGCTTTCTTT